This T cell receptor beta chain was found in a study of identical twins. One entry per CDR3 protein, called by TCRdb with MiXCR from the 5' RACE reads. The sample shows around 250,000 distinct CDR3 sequences, roughly 7% of them seen only once. CDR1 and CDR2 (germline): SGHRS, YFSETQ. This CDR3 spans 16 amino acids. These data were also reused for a study on yellow fever vaccine responses in identical twins. That paper notes: Reportedly, twins showed a vaccine T cell response that looked partly convergent and partly personalized.

The material sequenced was memory (CD45RO+) T cells sorted from blood. This chain links TRBV5-1 with TRBJ2-7; 11 bases match TRBD1. The sequence was obtained from a woman under 30 in good health. CDR3 bases: TGCGCCGGCAGCCCTCGAGGGACAGGGGGTCCCTACGAGCAGTACGTC. Its protein product is CAGSPRGTGGPYEQYV.